A selection of T cell receptor beta chains follows, all from one sample in a study of T cell clonotyping in hematopoietic cell transplantation. The data were produced by immunoSEQ multiplex PCR, yet TCRdb's version contains in-frame clones alone and is incomplete. Among about 8,300 clones listed, more than 60% were seen once. The sample in question was peripheral blood mononuclear cells, obtained before stem cell transplant. The receptors here all came from a man aged 55 to 70 with acute myeloid leukemia. Some clones in this sample may be carry-over from other donors' samples. CDR3s include the opening cysteine and the closing phenylalanine or tryptophan. Each record gives: V gene, J gene, D gene, clone size, CDR3 protein, CDR3 DNA. The D gene is left open where the match is weak. Rows give clone size only sometimes, using once, few, many, or a class for an expanded clone.

TRBV28	TRBJ2-2	TRBD2	NA	CASSSGTRNTGELFF	TGTGCCAGCAGTTCCGGGACTAGGAACACCGGGGAGCTGTTTTTT
TRBV6-1	TRBJ2-1	NA	few	CASSESGSDEQFF	TGTGCCAGCAGTGAATCAGGGAGCGATGAGCAGTTCTTC
TRBV2	TRBJ1-1	NA	few	CASNLAKSAEAFF	TGTGCCAGCAACCTCGCTAAATCCGCTGAAGCTTTCTTT
TRBV2	TRBJ1-2	NA	NA	CASSEEGRVGGYTF	TGTGCCAGCAGTGAAGAGGGGAGGGTGGGAGGCTACACCTTC
TRBV9	TRBJ2-7	NA	few	CASSVGISYEQYF	TGTGCCAGCAGCGTGGGAATTTCCTACGAGCAGTACTTC
TRBV10-1	TRBJ2-7	NA	few	CASSDPRTINEQYF	TGCGCCAGCAGTGACCCACGGACCATCAACGAGCAGTACTTC
TRBV29-1	TRBJ2-5	NA	NA	CSVVTPFGQTQYF	TGCAGCGTTGTGACACCCTTCGGGCAGACCCAGTACTTC
TRBV5-1	TRBJ2-3	TRBD2	NA	CASSSTSGGGTDTQYF	TGCGCCAGCAGCTCGACTAGCGGGGGAGGTACAGATACGCAGTATTTT
TRBV29-1	TRBJ1-5	TRBD1	few	CSARQGNQPQHF	TGCAGCGCAAGACAGGGGAATCAGCCCCAGCATTTT
TRBV7-2	TRBJ2-7	NA	NA	CASSLGQGRIEQYF	TGTGCCAGCAGCTTAGGCCAGGGGAGGATCGAGCAGTACTTC
TRBV9	TRBJ2-7	TRBD2	few	CASRPREGYEQYF	TGTGCCAGCAGGCCCCGGGAGGGCTACGAGCAGTACTTC
TRBV4-1	TRBJ2-3	TRBD2	NA	CASSQGTSFTDTQYF	TGCGCCAGCAGCCAAGGGACTAGCTTCACAGATACGCAGTATTTT
TRBV5-1	TRBJ2-5	NA	few	CASSGLGTRQETQYF	TGCGCCAGCAGCGGCCTCGGGACACGCCAAGAGACCCAGTACTTC
TRBV5-1	TRBJ2-3	TRBD2	NA	CASSSPGGGSTDTQYF	TGCGCCAGCAGCTCCCCCGGGGGGGGGAGCACAGATACGCAGTATTTT
TRBV5-4	TRBJ2-7	NA	NA	CASSTDPSVSYEQYF	TGTGCCAGCAGTACGGACCCTAGCGTCTCCTACGAGCAGTACTTC
TRBV7-8	TRBJ1-1	TRBD1	NA	CASSLSGGTEAFF	TGTGCCAGCAGCTTATCAGGGGGCACTGAAGCTTTCTTT
TRBV14	TRBJ2-7	NA	NA	CASSQAYEQYF	TGTGCCAGCAGCCAAGCCTACGAGCAGTACTTC
TRBV27	TRBJ2-1	TRBD2	NA	CASSRGDFPEQFF	TGTGCCAGCAGTCGGGGGGACTTCCCAGAGCAGTTCTTC
TRBV30	TRBJ1-5	NA	NA	CAWSVGQGRQPQHF	TGTGCCTGGAGTGTCGGTCAGGGGCGACAGCCCCAGCATTTT
TRBV5-1	TRBJ1-1	NA	NA	CASSAREGDTEAFF	TGCGCCAGCAGCGCCCGCGAGGGGGACACTGAAGCTTTCTTT
TRBV29-1	TRBJ2-7	TRBD2	few	CSVGASGAYEQYF	TGCAGCGTCGGAGCTAGCGGGGCCTACGAGCAGTACTTC
TRBV27	TRBJ2-7	NA	NA	CASSLAPSEVETYEQYF	TGTGCCAGCAGTTTAGCCCCCTCGGAGGTTGAAACCTACGAGCAGTACTTC
TRBV7-2	TRBJ2-3	TRBD2	NA	CASSLGGTSGTQYF	TGTGCCAGCAGCTTAGGCGGGACTAGCGGCACGCAGTATTTT
TRBV30	TRBJ2-7	TRBD1	NA	CAWSGGQGRYEQYF	TGTGCCTGGAGCGGGGGACAGGGGCGCTACGAGCAGTACTTC
TRBV19	TRBJ2-1	NA	NA	CASSISGQKVNEQFF	TGTGCCAGTAGTATTTCGGGACAAAAGGTGAATGAGCAGTTCTTC
TRBV30	TRBJ2-2	NA	few	CAWSVSGSAGELFF	TGTGCCTGGAGTGTTTCAGGGTCGGCCGGGGAGCTGTTTTTT
TRBV2	TRBJ2-2	NA	NA	CASSLLGHLNTGELFF	TGTGCCAGCAGTTTATTGGGACACCTGAACACCGGGGAGCTGTTTTTT
TRBV29-1	TRBJ1-1	TRBD1	NA	CSVAADRGWGTEAFF	TGCAGCGTCGCCGCGGACAGGGGGTGGGGCACTGAAGCTTTCTTT
TRBV7-6	TRBJ1-1	NA	once	CASSLAYRNTEAFF	TGTGCCAGCAGCTTAGCTTACAGGAACACTGAAGCTTTCTTT
TRBV2	TRBJ1-1	NA	NA	CASSVRMNTEAFF	TGTGCCAGCAGTGTACGTATGAACACTGAAGCTTTCTTT
TRBV6-5	TRBJ2-3	NA	NA	CASSLTGPRTDTQYF	TGTGCCAGCAGTCTAACCGGGCCTAGGACAGATACGCAGTATTTT
TRBV11-3	TRBJ2-1	NA	NA	CASSLDGSGNEQFF	TGTGCCAGCAGCTTAGATGGTAGCGGCAATGAGCAGTTCTTC
TRBV2	TRBJ2-5	NA	NA	CASIGLAFETQYF	TGTGCCAGCATTGGTCTAGCTTTTGAGACCCAGTACTTC
TRBV10-2	TRBJ1-4	NA	NA	CASSESSGLGEKLFF	TGCGCCAGCAGTGAGTCTTCTGGGTTGGGGGAAAAACTGTTTTTT
TRBV29-1	TRBJ2-5	NA	few	CSGGVEWETQYF	TGCAGCGGGGGAGTTGAGTGGGAGACCCAGTACTTC
TRBV30	TRBJ2-7	TRBD2	once	CAWGSGGPYEQYF	TGTGCCTGGGGTAGCGGGGGACCCTACGAGCAGTACTTC
TRBV19	TRBJ2-5	TRBD1	few	CASRKDRDQETQYF	TGTGCCAGTAGGAAAGACAGGGACCAAGAGACCCAGTACTTC
TRBV27	TRBJ1-1	NA	large	CASSLREGTEAFF	TGTGCCAGCAGTTTAAGGGAGGGCACTGAAGCTTTCTTT
TRBV19	TRBJ2-7	NA	NA	CASSDRNRIYEQYF	TGTGCCAGTAGCGACAGGAATAGGATCTACGAGCAGTACTTC
TRBV10-2	TRBJ2-7	NA	NA	CASSETPRYEQYF	TGCGCCAGCAGTGAAACCCCCAGATACGAGCAGTACTTC
TRBV5-6	TRBJ2-7	NA	large	CASTNDLTTYEQYF	TGTGCCAGCACCAACGACTTGACCACCTACGAGCAGTACTTC
TRBV4-2	TRBJ1-1	NA	NA	CASRRDMDTEAFF	TGTGCCAGCAGACGGGACATGGACACTGAAGCTTTCTTT
TRBV14	TRBJ2-7	NA	NA	CASSLPGRSYEQYF	TGTGCCAGCAGCTTGCCGGGGAGGTCCTACGAGCAGTACTTC
TRBV6-5	TRBJ1-2	NA	NA	CASSGRPQDGYTF	TGTGCCAGCAGTGGACGGCCTCAAGATGGCTACACCTTC